The 22 T cell receptor beta chains given below trace back to one sample, sequenced in a study of CD4 T cells in relation to SARS-CoV-2 and coronaviruses. These receptors' antigens are unknown. Method: immunoSEQ multiplex PCR; TCRdb's copy keeps in-frame clones and lacks some. The table includes about 26,000 clones, around two thirds detected once. Unexposed donor CD4+ T cells date from about 2011-2018, before the COVID-19 pandemic. Isolation of CD4+ T cells took place after about 10 days in culture. Sample: CD4+ T cells from PBMCs, cultured in vitro. The receptors originated from a human donor in good health.

The chain links TRBV4-1 to TRBJ1-1; D is unresolved. The V gene lost 4 bases and the J gene lost 0 bases, with 12 bases spanning the gap. The CDR3 totals 15 residues. CDR1 and CDR2 (germline): MGHRA, YSYEKL. CDR3 DNA sequence: TGCGCCAGCAGCCGGTTCACAGCTATGAACACTGAAGCTTTCTTT. Residues: CASSRFTAMNTEAFF.

This chain links TRBV30 with TRBJ2-2; TRBD2 matches 10 bases. The trim removed 2 bases at V and 6 bases at J, leaving 3 bases unmatched. The CDR3 runs 14 residues. Germline-derived CDR1 and CDR2 are GTSNPN and SVGIG (reference sequence). CDR3 DNA sequence: TGTGCCTGGAGTAATAGCGGGAGGTCCGGGGAGCTGTTTTTT. This translates into CAWSNSGRSGELFF.

This clone was observed a handful of times. The genes are TRBV18 and TRBJ1-5; unclear D gene. Between the trimmed V and J ends, which lost 2 bases and 4 bases, there was a span of 3 bases. This CDR3 comprises 12 residues. From germline, CDR1 is KGHSH and CDR2 LQKENI. The CDR3: CASSPDNQPQHF. The CDR3 DNA is TGTGCCAGCTCACCAGATAATCAGCCCCAGCATTTT.

This chain connects TRBV19 to TRBJ2-3; TRBD2 is a possible D gene (6 bases). This CDR3 is built from 14 residues. Germline CDR1 reads LNHDA; CDR2 reads SQIVND (reference sequence). The ends were cut back, 5 bases at V and 4 bases at J, with 13 bases in the middle. The CDR3 DNA is TGTGCCAGTAGTCGACGGGAGCCCGCAGATACGCAGTATTTT. This encodes CASSRREPADTQYF.

The chain couples TRBV19 to TRBJ2-2; the D is unclear. The germline CDR1 and CDR2 sequences are LNHDA and SQIVND (reference sequence). The length of the CDR3 is 15 residues. V was pared by 7 bases and J by 5 bases, with 17 bases between. The CDR3 spells CASISRSTYTGELFF. CDR3 bases: TGTGCCAGTATTTCCCGTTCGACCTATACCGGGGAGCTGTTTTTT.

In its sample, this clone is hyperexpanded. This rearrangement joins TRBV7-2 to TRBJ2-2, with unresolved D. The CDR3 loop spans 15 amino acids. The germline V and J ends were trimmed by 1 base and 1 base, with 7 bases remaining between them. Germline-derived CDR1 and CDR2 are SGHTA and FQGNSA. CDR3: CASSLEMGNTGELFF. DNA for the CDR3: TGTGCCAGCAGCTTAGAGATGGGGAACACCGGGGAGCTGTTTTTT.

CDR3 nucleotide sequence: TGTGCCAGCAGCTTAGCGCTTTCAGGGTTTGGTGATACGCAGTATTTT. Encoded protein: CASSLALSGFGDTQYF. V gene TRBV7-2 combines with J gene TRBJ2-3, with a possible D match to TRBD1 (5 bases). The ends were cut back, 0 bases at V and 6 bases at J, with 16 bases in the middle. Germline CDR1 and CDR2: SGHTA and FQGNSA. This CDR3 region has 16 residues.

The chain carries TRBV19 and TRBJ2-6, with D uncertain. The CDR3 is 16 residues long. Trimming cost V 3 bases and J 1 base, with 10 bases left between them. CDR1 and CDR2 from the germline V gene are LNHDA and SQIVND (reference sequence). The CDR3 coding sequence is TGTGCCAGTAGTATTTTGATCGGTTCTGGGGCCAACGTCCTGACTTTC. Its protein is CASSILIGSGANVLTF.

A single count supports this clone. The genes are TRBV4-3 and TRBJ2-3; TRBD2 matches 8 bases. V lost 4 bases to trimming and J lost 2 bases; unmatched junction nucleotides: 11. This CDR3 contains 17 residues. Germline CDR1 is LGHNA and CDR2 is YSLEER. CDR3 region: CASSPSPGGAPTDTQYF. CDR3 coding DNA: TGCGCCAGCAGCCCATCCCCCGGGGGGGCTCCCACAGATACGCAGTATTTT.

The rearrangement uses TRBV5-6 and TRBJ2-1; no clear D gene. The CDR3 covers 13 residues. V was clipped by 6 bases and J by 5 bases, with 12 bases between them. Germline assignment: CDR1 SGHDT and CDR2 YYEEEE. The CDR3 sequence: CASKARYNNEQFF. DNA of the CDR3: TGTGCCAGCAAAGCCCGGTACAACAATGAGCAGTTCTTC.

The rearrangement links TRBV20-1 to TRBJ1-5, with a possible D match to TRBD1 (5 bases). The CDR3 consists of 11 residues. The V and J ends lost 5 bases and 9 bases respectively, with 11 bases between them. CDR1 DFQATT and CDR2 SNEGSKA come from the germline V gene (reference sequence). The CDR3 DNA sequence: TGCAGTGCTGGTTTTGGGGCGCCCCAGCATTTT. Translation gives CSAGFGAPQHF.

The chain joins TRBV2 to TRBJ2-1; 9 bases match TRBD2. Looked up from germline, CDR1 is SNHLY and CDR2 is FYNNEI. This CDR3 has 15 residues. The trim removed 6 bases at V and 8 bases at J, leaving 11 bases unmatched. The CDR3 region is CASRQGTSPWYEQFF. DNA of the CDR3: TGTGCCAGCAGACAAGGGACTAGCCCGTGGTATGAGCAGTTCTTC.

This chain links TRBV30 with TRBJ2-3; no definite D call. CDR3 length equals 11 residues. Germline assignment: CDR1 GTSNPN and CDR2 SVGIG (reference sequence). V lost 0 bases, J lost 5 bases, and 3 bases lay in between. CDR3 in amino acids: CAWSVVDTQYF. DNA for the CDR3: TGTGCCTGGAGTGTGGTAGATACGCAGTATTTT.

The chain carries TRBV18 and TRBJ1-5; 12 positions match TRBD1. Germline V gene lookup returns CDR1 KGHSH and CDR2 LQKENI. The V and J ends lost 2 bases and 3 bases, in that order; junction bases with no gene match: 5. The CDR3 covers 17 residues. The CDR3: CASSPTGQGAVNQPQHF. The CDR3 nucleotides read TGTGCCAGCTCACCAACGGGACAGGGGGCTGTCAATCAGCCCCAGCATTTT.

V usage is TRBV5-1 and J usage is TRBJ2-7, with 9 nucleotides matching TRBD1. After removal of 4 bases from V and 5 bases from J, the junction contained 7 bases not matched to a gene. This CDR3 region has 14 residues. Germline V gene lookup returns CDR1 SGHRS and CDR2 YFSETQ. The CDR3 protein is CASSTGQGLDEQYF. The CDR3, as DNA: TGCGCCAGCAGCACAGGACAGGGGTTGGACGAGCAGTACTTC.

The chain carries TRBV4-3 and TRBJ1-4, with 7 bases lining up with TRBD1. Looked up from germline, CDR1 is LGHNA and CDR2 is YSLEER. The ends lost 0 bases at V and 10 bases at J; junction bases unmatched: 8. CDR3 length equals 15 residues. The CDR3 nucleotides are TGCGCCAGCAGCCAAGATCGGGACAGTAGACGAAAACTGTTTTTT. Translating gives CASSQDRDSRRKLFF.

The chain recombines TRBV7-2 with TRBJ2-7; 8 bases agree with TRBD2. The junction had 3 bases not matched to a gene; V was cut back by 1 base and J by 1 base. CDR1 and CDR2 from the germline V gene are SGHTA and FQGNSA. The CDR3 extends over 15 amino acids. CDR3 residues: CASSLGTSFSYEQYF. The CDR3 DNA follows: TGTGCCAGCAGCTTAGGGACTAGCTTTTCCTACGAGCAGTACTTC. The variable domain in full, with the rest retrieved from reference TRBV7-2 and TRBJ2-7, is GAGVSQSPSNKVTEKGKDVELRCDPISGHTALYWYRQSLGQGLEFLIYFQGNSAPDKSGLPSDRFSAERTGGSVSTLTIQRTQQEDSAVYLCASSLGTSFSYEQYFGPGTRLTVT.

V usage is TRBV7-3 and J usage is TRBJ2-3; D unclear. Trimming removed 0 bases at V and 0 bases at J, with 7 bases between. Looked up from germline, CDR1 is SGHTA and CDR2 is FQGTGA. This CDR3 spans 15 amino acids. The CDR3 coding sequence is TGTGCCAGCAGCTTAACCCCCTCTAGCACAGATACGCAGTATTTT. This codes for CASSLTPSSTDTQYF.

The chain has TRBV2 and TRBJ2-3; maybe TRBD2 (6 bases). CDR3 length: 15 amino acids. The V end lost 6 bases, the J end lost 0 bases, and 13 bases lay between the germline ends. Germline values: CDR1 SNHLY, CDR2 FYNNEI. CDR3 nucleotide sequence: TGTGCCAGCAGCGCTAAAAGCGGGAGCACAGATACGCAGTATTTT. Its translation is CASSAKSGSTDTQYF.

V and J are TRBV10-3 and TRBJ2-1, with 13 bases matching TRBD2. V was clipped by 11 bases and J by 7 bases; unmatched bases: 8. The CDR3 runs to 14 residues. Germline CDR1 is ENHRY and CDR2 is SYGVKD. CDR3 sequence reads: CASRGTSGINEQFF. CDR3 bases: TGTGCCTCACGTGGGACTAGCGGGATTAATGAGCAGTTCTTC.

CDR3 region: CASTHDRFPYEQYF. The CDR3 nucleotides read TGTGCCAGTACGCATGACAGGTTTCCCTACGAGCAGTACTTC. This chain connects TRBV6-5 to TRBJ2-7; TRBD1 might be the D (6 bases). The CDR3 has 14 amino acids. V dropped 9 bases and J dropped 2 bases, with 17 bases sitting between them. The V gene's germline CDR1 is MNHEY and CDR2 SVGAGI.

The sample holds a few counts of this clone. This chain connects TRBV29-1 to TRBJ2-1; 11 bases are a match to TRBD2. The J segment lost 7 bases and the V segment lost 6 bases, leaving 8 bases of the junction unmatched. The CDR3 totals 14 residues. CDR1 and CDR2 (germline): SQVTM, ANQGSEA. The CDR3 nucleotides are TGCAGCGTCGCAACTAGCGGGAGTGGGAATGAGCAGTTCTTC. It encodes CSVATSGSGNEQFF.